A single sample gave rise to the 11 T cell receptor beta chains below, sequenced in a study of T cell responses to AZD1222 COVID-19 vaccine. TCRdb's table, derived via immunoSEQ multiplex PCR, lists solely in-frame clones and lacks some. The repertoire consists of some 150,000 clones, with just over 90% occurring once and the leading ten covering 2.8%. Sequences were derived from peripheral blood, sampled on day 0 of MenACWY control vaccination. The receptor source for this set is an adult in good health.

The rearrangement uses TRBV28 and TRBJ1-5; D unresolved. The CDR3 runs 13 residues. V gave up 2 bases and J gave up 6 bases, with 8 bases separating them. Germline V gene lookup returns CDR1 MDHEN and CDR2 SYDVKM. CDR3 coding DNA: TGTGCCAGCAGTTTACTGGGCGGTCAGCCCCAGCATTTT. Protein: CASSLLGGQPQHF.

V and J are TRBV2 and TRBJ2-1; TRBD1 matches at 7 bases. Trimming took 8 bases from V and 10 from J; bases not matched to a gene: 14. Per germline, CDR1 SNHLY and CDR2 FYNNEI. This CDR3 spans 14 amino acids. CDR3: CASLSRTGVREQFF. The CDR3 DNA reads as TGTGCCAGCCTGTCCCGGACAGGTGTTCGGGAGCAGTTCTTC.

This clone was picked up one time. This chain uses TRBV6-4 with TRBJ2-3; 8 nucleotides match TRBD2. The J segment lost 2 bases and the V segment lost 6 bases, leaving 7 bases of the junction unmatched. This CDR3 spans 15 amino acids. CDR1 is MRHNA and CDR2 is SNTAGT in the germline V gene. CDR3 sequence reads: CASSRGLANTDTQYF. For the CDR3, the DNA is TGTGCCAGCAGCCGCGGACTAGCAAACACAGATACGCAGTATTTT.

V usage is TRBV9 and J usage is TRBJ2-2; a possible D gene is TRBD1 (5 bases). Germline CDR1 reads SGDLS; CDR2 reads YYNGEE. V was pared by 0 bases and J by 2 bases, with 11 bases between. This CDR3 is 16 amino acids long. The CDR3 nucleotides are TGTGCCAGCAGCGTAGGGGCAGGGCAAAACACCGGGGAGCTGTTTTTT. Its protein is CASSVGAGQNTGELFF. Variable domain in full (rest from reference TRBV9 and TRBJ2-2): DSGVTQTPKHLITATGQRVTLRCSPRSGDLSVYWYQQSLDQGLQFLIQYYNGEERAKGNILERFSAQQFPDLHSELNLSSLELGDSALYFCASSVGAGQNTGELFFGEGSRLTVL.

This chain connects TRBV18 to TRBJ2-5; 8 bases fit TRBD1. Losses at the gene ends were 3 bases for V and 2 bases for J; bases not matched to a gene: 5. Germline CDR1 KGHSH, CDR2 LQKENI. The CDR3 has 15 amino acids. For the CDR3, the DNA is TGTGCCAGCTCACCGTCACAGGGGGGACAAGAGACCCAGTACTTC. This sequence encodes CASSPSQGGQETQYF.

The gene calls are TRBV19 and TRBJ1-2, with TRBD1 as a possible D gene (5 bases). The germline V and J ends were trimmed by 3 bases and 7 bases, with 15 bases remaining between them. The CDR3 has 14 residues. Germline values: CDR1 LNHDA, CDR2 SQIVND (reference sequence). The CDR3 sequence is CASSISGGPGGYTF. The CDR3 DNA follows: TGTGCCAGTAGTATTAGCGGGGGACCTGGTGGCTACACCTTC.

The chain combines TRBV27 with TRBJ2-1; 9 bases are shared with TRBD2. The CDR3 spans 15 residues. The germline gives CDR1 MNHEY, CDR2 SMNVEV (reference sequence). The V gene end was trimmed by 2 bases and the J gene end by 5 bases; junction bases not matched to a gene: 4. CDR3 in DNA: TGTGCCAGCAGTTTACAGCGGGAGGTGCACAATGAGCAGTTCTTC. This gives the protein CASSLQREVHNEQFF.

The chain carries TRBV3-1 (or the pseudogene TRBV3-2) and TRBJ2-7; perhaps TRBD2 as D (5 bases). The germline gives CDR1 LGHDT, CDR2 YNNKEL (reference sequence). The CDR3 runs 15 residues. Trimming left V 4 bases short and J 3 bases short, with 16 bases between. In DNA form, the CDR3 reads TGTGCCAGCAGCCCGTTCGGGAATTCTTACTACGAGCAGTACTTC. Protein sequence: CASSPFGNSYYEQYF.

The chain is built from TRBV9 and TRBJ1-1; 9 positions match TRBD1. This CDR3 has 15 amino acids. V was clipped by 4 bases and J by 11 bases; unmatched bases: 15. Germline CDR1 SGDLS, CDR2 YYNGEE. CDR3 DNA sequence: TGTGCCAGCAGCTTGTCATACGGGACAGGGCAGGGGGCTTTCTTT. Translated, it gives CASSLSYGTGQGAFF.

This rearrangement joins TRBV14 to TRBJ1-4; D possibly corresponds to TRBD1 (5 bases). V lost 4 bases, J lost 3 bases, and 24 bases lay in between. Germline values: CDR1 SGHDN, CDR2 FVKESK. This CDR3 comprises 19 residues. The CDR3 protein is CASSPTRASPGVANEKLFF. Here the CDR3 DNA reads TGTGCCAGCAGCCCTACGCGGGCATCCCCGGGGGTGGCTAATGAAAAACTGTTTTTT.

The chain combines TRBV18 with TRBJ2-4; TRBD2 agrees at 7 bases. Germline V lookup: CDR1 KGHSH, CDR2 LQKENI. The V and J ends lost 6 bases and 2 bases, in that order; junction bases with no gene match: 7. This CDR3 region has 15 residues. CDR3 protein: CASSPTSASKNIQYF. The CDR3 bases are TGTGCCAGCTCCCCTACTAGCGCGTCCAAAAACATTCAGTACTTC.